The 10 T cell receptor beta chains below were found in one sample sequenced in a study of T-cell reconstitution after alpha-beta-depleted transplantation in children. Unique molecular identifiers featured in how the TCRbeta library was prepared. MiXCR, applied by TCRdb to the PCR reads, yields one record per CDR3 protein. Here the sample spans roughly 250,000 distinct CDR3 sequences, roughly 8% being singletons. Source: PBMCs, mostly from graft donor cells, taken 180 days after TCRalphabeta/CD19-depleted stem cell transplant. Receptors were obtained from a male patient aged 5 to 17 who had a stem cell transplant for acute lymphoblastic leukemia, so the T cells may come from the graft donor.

This clonotype appeared many times. The chain has TRBV5-1 and TRBJ1-1; D is uncertain. In germline, CDR1 is SGHRS, CDR2 YFSETQ. The CDR3 sequence is 16 residues long. Trimming took off 1 base at V and 1 base at J, with 14 bases between the two ends. The CDR3 loop reads CASSLITGIGNTEAFF. CDR3 coding DNA: TGCGCCAGCAGCTTGATAACGGGCATTGGGAACACTGAAGCTTTCTTT. The full variable domain, in which reference TRBV5-1 and TRBJ1-1 provide the parts outside the CDR3, is KAGVTQTPRYLIKTRGQQVTLSCSPISGHRSVSWYQQTPGQGLQFLFEYFSETQRNKGNFPGRFSGRQFSNSRSEMNVSTLELGDSALYLCASSLITGIGNTEAFFGQGTRLTVV.

The chain is built from TRBV20-1 and TRBJ2-7; D uncertain. With 8 bases removed from V and 4 bases from J, the gap between germline ends came to 12 bases. CDR1 and CDR2 (germline): DFQATT, SNEGSKA (reference sequence). The CDR3 runs 11 residues. This CDR3 reads CSPTRPYEQYF. CDR3 nucleotide sequence: TGCAGTCCTACACGGCCGTACGAGCAGTACTTC.

Many counts were recorded for this clonotype. The chain uses TRBV5-1 and TRBJ2-1, with TRBD2 as a possible D gene (7 bases). Germline loops: CDR1 SGHRS, CDR2 YFSETQ. The germline V and J ends were trimmed by 3 bases and 4 bases, with 17 bases remaining between them. The CDR3 totals 16 residues. CDR3 in amino acids: CASSSLAGAGYNEQFF. In DNA form, the CDR3 reads TGCGCCAGCAGCTCCCTCGCGGGGGCGGGGTACAATGAGCAGTTCTTC.

This clonotype was found many times. This sequence joins TRBV27 and TRBJ2-1, with TRBD2 matching over 10 bases. CDR3 size: 15 residues. Germline V CDR1 and CDR2: MNHEY, SMNVEV (reference sequence). The trim removed 4 bases at V and 2 bases at J, leaving 2 bases unmatched. This chain's CDR3 is CASSSGTSAYNEQFF. Here the CDR3 DNA reads TGTGCCAGCAGTTCTGGGACTAGCGCCTACAATGAGCAGTTCTTC.

This clonotype has only one observation. With a much larger clone just one base away, this may be a read error. The chain carries TRBV4-2 and TRBJ2-7, with D possibly TRBD1 on 6 matching bases. The germline CDR1 and CDR2 sequences are LGHNA and YNFKEQ. The CDR3 is made up of 14 amino acids. Trimming left V 4 bases short and J 0 bases short, with 10 bases between. CDR3 region: CASSPTTGSYEQYF. In nucleotides, the CDR3 is TGTGCCAGCAGCCCCACGACAGGCTCCTACGAGCAGTACTTC.

This clonotype was observed many times. The gene calls are TRBV28 and TRBJ2-1, with D possibly matching TRBD2 (6 bases). Germline CDR1 reads MDHEN; CDR2 reads SYDVKM. The CDR3 is made up of 12 amino acids. Between the trimmed V and J ends, which lost 5 bases and 15 bases, there was a span of 17 bases. The CDR3, as DNA: TGTGCCAGCAGTCCCGCCCCTGGAGGGCTGTTCTTC. Protein product: CASSPAPGGLFF.

This clonotype was detected many times. The V call is TRBV5-1, the J call TRBJ1-4; D gene unclear. The CDR3 is 14 amino acids. Per germline, CDR1 SGHRS and CDR2 YFSETQ. The V and J ends lost 2 bases and 6 bases respectively, with 11 bases between them. This CDR3 is CASSFSSGYEKLFF. The CDR3 DNA follows: TGCGCCAGCAGCTTCAGCTCGGGGTATGAAAAACTGTTTTTT.

This clonotype was picked up a small number of times. CDR3 coding DNA: TGCGCCAGCAGCTTGGTCACAATCCGGCCCCTAGAGGCCCTGAGCTACGAGCAGTACTTC. Protein product: CASSLVTIRPLEALSYEQYF. The V gene is TRBV5-1, the J gene TRBJ2-7; D gene unclear. The V end was cut by 0 bases, the J end by 3 bases, with 28 bases between. CDR3 size: 20 residues. Looked up from germline, CDR1 is SGHRS and CDR2 is YFSETQ.

Only one count was recorded for this clonotype. V and J are TRBV28 and TRBJ1-1, with a weak D call TRBD1 (5 bases). In germline, CDR1 is MDHEN, CDR2 SYDVKM. The CDR3 consists of 13 residues. Trimming pared 10 bases from V and 4 bases from J, leaving 16 bases between. The CDR3 loop reads CATLGGGRTEAFF. The CDR3 nucleotides read TGTGCCACCTTGGGGGGGGGACGCACTGAAGCTTTCTTT.

This clonotype was seen at least ten times. The chain links TRBV10-3 to TRBJ2-1, with 8 bases identical to TRBD2. Germline V gene data show CDR1 as ENHRY and CDR2 as SYGVKD. Trimming cost V 5 bases and J 8 bases; bases outside gene matches: 14. The CDR3 is made up of 16 amino acids. Here the CDR3 DNA reads TGTGCCATCAGTCCCCATACTAGCGGAGGAGGGGATGAGCAGTTCTTC. It codes for CAISPHTSGGGDEQFF.